This T cell receptor (beta chain) was documented in a study of early T cells in non-severe SARS-CoV-2 infection. Each single cDNA molecule received a unique molecular identifier. Using its own MiXCR run on the 5' RACE reads, TCRdb lists one record per CDR3 protein. The sample lists about 100,000 distinct CDR3 sequences, less than 15% seen once, with approximately 2.3% in the top ten. This clonotype was counted ten times or more. This CDR3 comprises 14 residues. Per the germline V gene, CDR1 is SGHDN and CDR2 is FVKESK. Trimming took off 3 bases at V and 6 bases at J, with 9 bases between the two ends.

The gene calls are TRBV14 and TRBJ1-6; D is perhaps TRBD1 (5 bases). The clonotype originates from an adult who was a healthcare worker with PCR-confirmed SARS-CoV-2 infection or an uninfected control (not recorded which). Input material: whole blood. The CDR3 coding sequence is TGTGCCAGCAGCCAGGAGGGGCCTAATTCACCCCTCCACTTT. Its translation is CASSQEGPNSPLHF.